What follows describes a single T cell receptor (beta chain). The entry originates in a study of blood T cell repertoires in COVID-19. Looking at the study overall: Spain, Italy and the United States supplied samples that represented acute and convalescent COVID-19. Sources were T cells, B-cell-depleted T cells, or PBMCs; the material itself was cDNA or gDNA.

Deletions cut 7 bases from V and 4 bases from J, with 14 bases between. Germline V lookup: CDR1 SQVTM, CDR2 ANQGSEA. The CDR3 consists of 13 residues. Clones were sequenced by immunoSEQ multiplex PCR, and TCRdb holds only the in-frame ones, with some missing. Among around 280,000 clones listed, 87% were seen once. This receptor was identified in a woman aged 50 to 65 who had recovered from COVID-19. Sequenced material: peripheral blood. The V gene is TRBV29-1, the J gene TRBJ1-3, with D possibly matching TRBD1 (6 bases). CDR3 sequence (DNA): TGCAGCGGCGCCTCTCAGGGGGGAAACACCATATATTTT. Translation gives CSGASQGGNTIYF.